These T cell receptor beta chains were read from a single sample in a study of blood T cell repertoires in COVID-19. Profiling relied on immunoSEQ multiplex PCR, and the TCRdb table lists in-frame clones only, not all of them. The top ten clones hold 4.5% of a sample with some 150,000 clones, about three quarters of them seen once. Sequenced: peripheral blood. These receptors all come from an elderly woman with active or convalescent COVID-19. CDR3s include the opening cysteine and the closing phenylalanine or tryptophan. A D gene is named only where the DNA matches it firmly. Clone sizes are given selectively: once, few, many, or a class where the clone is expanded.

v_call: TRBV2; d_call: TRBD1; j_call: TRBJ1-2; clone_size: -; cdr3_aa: CASSSQGRPNYGYTF; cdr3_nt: TGTGCCAGCAGCTCACAGGGGAGGCCTAACTATGGCTACACCTTC
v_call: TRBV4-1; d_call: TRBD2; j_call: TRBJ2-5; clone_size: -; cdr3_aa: CASSLEEAGGQETQYF; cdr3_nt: TGCGCCAGCAGCCTGGAGGAGGCGGGGGGACAAGAGACCCAGTACTTC
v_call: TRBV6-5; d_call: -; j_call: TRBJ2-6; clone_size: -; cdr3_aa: CATFDRKGGANVLTF; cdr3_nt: TGTGCCACATTCGACAGGAAAGGTGGGGCCAACGTCCTGACTTTC
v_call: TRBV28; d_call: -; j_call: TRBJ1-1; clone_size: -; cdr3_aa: CASSSRVGEAFF; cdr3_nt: TGTGCCAGCAGTTCCAGGGTGGGTGAAGCTTTCTTT
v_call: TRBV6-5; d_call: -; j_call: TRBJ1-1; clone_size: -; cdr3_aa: CASSYPYGSYTEAFF; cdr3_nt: TGTGCCAGCAGTTACCCTTACGGTTCGTACACTGAAGCTTTCTTT
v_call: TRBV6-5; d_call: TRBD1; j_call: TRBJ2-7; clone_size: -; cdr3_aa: CATENSGTADYEQYF; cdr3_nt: TGTGCCACCGAGAATTCCGGGACAGCAGACTACGAGCAGTACTTC
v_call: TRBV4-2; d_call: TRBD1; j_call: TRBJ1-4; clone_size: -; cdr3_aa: CASSQGQTGTGVEKLFF; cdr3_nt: TGTGCCAGCAGCCAAGGGCAAACCGGGACAGGGGTTGAAAAACTGTTTTTT
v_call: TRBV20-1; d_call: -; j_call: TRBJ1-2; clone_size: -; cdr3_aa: CSAIDIAGYTF; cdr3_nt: TGCAGTGCTATCGATATCGCGGGCTACACCTTC
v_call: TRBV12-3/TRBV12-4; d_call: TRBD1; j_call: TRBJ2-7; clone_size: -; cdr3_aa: CATQGQGPYEQYF; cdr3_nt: TGTGCCACCCAGGGACAGGGTCCCTACGAGCAGTACTTC
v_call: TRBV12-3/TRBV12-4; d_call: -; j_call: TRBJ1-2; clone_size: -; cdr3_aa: CASSRGPNYGYTF; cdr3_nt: TGTGCCAGCAGTAGGGGCCCTAACTATGGCTACACCTTC
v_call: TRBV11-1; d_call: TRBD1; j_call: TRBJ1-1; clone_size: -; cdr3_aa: CASSFDRGKTEAFF; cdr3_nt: TGTGCCAGCAGCTTCGACAGGGGAAAAACTGAAGCTTTCTTT
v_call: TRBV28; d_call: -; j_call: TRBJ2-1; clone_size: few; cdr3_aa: CASSFITGSSYNEQFF; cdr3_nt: TGTGCCAGCAGTTTCATAACAGGTAGCTCCTACAATGAGCAGTTCTTC
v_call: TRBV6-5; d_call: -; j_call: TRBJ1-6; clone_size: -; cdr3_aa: CASSHSQNPPLHF; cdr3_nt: TGTGCCAGCAGTCATAGCCAAAATCCGCCCCTCCACTTT
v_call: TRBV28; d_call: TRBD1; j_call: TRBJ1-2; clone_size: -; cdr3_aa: CASSQPGQGGSGYTF; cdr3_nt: TGTGCCAGCAGTCAACCGGGACAGGGGGGTTCTGGCTACACCTTC
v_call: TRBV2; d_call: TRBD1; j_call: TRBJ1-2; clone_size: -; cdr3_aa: CASSRRDSAYGYTF; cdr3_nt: TGTGCCAGCAGTAGGCGGGACAGCGCCTATGGCTACACCTTC
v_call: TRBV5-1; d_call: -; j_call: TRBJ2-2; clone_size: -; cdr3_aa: CASSITVTGELFF; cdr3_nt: TGCGCCAGCAGCATTACAGTTACCGGGGAGCTGTTTTTT
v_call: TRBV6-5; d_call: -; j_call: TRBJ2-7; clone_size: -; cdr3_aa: CASSPPTRSEQYF; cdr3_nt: TGTGCCAGCAGTCCGCCCACTAGGAGCGAGCAGTACTTC
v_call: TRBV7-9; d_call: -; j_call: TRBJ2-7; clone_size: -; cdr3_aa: CASSLGRAYEQYF; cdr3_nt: TGTGCCAGCAGCTTAGGCAGGGCGTACGAGCAGTACTTC
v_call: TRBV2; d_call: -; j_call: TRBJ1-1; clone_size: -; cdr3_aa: CASSEEYTSTFLNTEAFF; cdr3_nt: TGTGCCAGCAGTGAAGAATACACTAGCACGTTTTTGAACACTGAAGCTTTCTTT
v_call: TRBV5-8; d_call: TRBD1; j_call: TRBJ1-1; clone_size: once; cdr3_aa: CASSLRQGGEAFF; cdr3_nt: TGTGCCAGCAGCTTGCGCCAGGGGGGTGAAGCTTTCTTT
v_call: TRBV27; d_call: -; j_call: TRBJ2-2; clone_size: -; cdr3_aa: CASRGGGQAGELFF; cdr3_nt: TGTGCCAGCAGAGGGGGGGGCCAGGCCGGGGAGCTGTTTTTT
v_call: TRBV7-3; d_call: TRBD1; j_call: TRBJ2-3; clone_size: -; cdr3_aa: CASSLTGQRTDTQYF; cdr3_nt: TGTGCCAGCAGCTTAACGGGACAGCGCACAGATACGCAGTATTTT
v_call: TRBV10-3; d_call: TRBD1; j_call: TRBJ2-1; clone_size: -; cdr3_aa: CAISKDRGDNEQFF; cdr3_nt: TGTGCCATCAGCAAGGACAGGGGGGACAATGAGCAGTTCTTC
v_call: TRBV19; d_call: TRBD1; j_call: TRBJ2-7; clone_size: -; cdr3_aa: CASSPSYRQGSYEQYF; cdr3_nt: TGTGCCAGTAGTCCCTCATACCGACAGGGCTCCTACGAGCAGTACTTC
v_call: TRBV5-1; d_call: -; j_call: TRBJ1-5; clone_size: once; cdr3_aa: CASSPGTLDQPQHF; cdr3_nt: TGCGCCAGCAGCCCAGGGACACTGGATCAGCCCCAGCATTTT
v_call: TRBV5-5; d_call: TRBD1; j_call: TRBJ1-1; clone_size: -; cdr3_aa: CASSLAPGQINTEAFF; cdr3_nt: TGTGCCAGCAGCTTAGCACCGGGACAGATAAACACTGAAGCTTTCTTT
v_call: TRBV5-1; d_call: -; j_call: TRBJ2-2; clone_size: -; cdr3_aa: CASSLDQGNTGELFF; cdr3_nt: TGCGCCAGCAGCTTGGACCAGGGGAACACCGGGGAGCTGTTTTTT
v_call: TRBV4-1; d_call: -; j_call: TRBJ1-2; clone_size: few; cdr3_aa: CASSQPGRGGSTGGYTF; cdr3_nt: TGCGCCAGCAGCCAACCTGGGAGGGGGGGCTCGACGGGTGGCTACACCTTC
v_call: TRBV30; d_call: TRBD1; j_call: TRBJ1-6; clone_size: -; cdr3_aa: CAWSVQGPNSPLHF; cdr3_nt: TGTGCCTGGAGTGTACAGGGGCCGAATTCACCCCTCCACTTT
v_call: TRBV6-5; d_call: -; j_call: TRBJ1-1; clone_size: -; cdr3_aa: CASSYGWERGTEAFF; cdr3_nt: TGTGCCAGCAGTTATGGTTGGGAAAGGGGCACTGAAGCTTTCTTT
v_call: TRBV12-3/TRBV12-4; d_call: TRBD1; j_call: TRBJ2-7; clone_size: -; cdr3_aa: CASARTGREQYF; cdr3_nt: TGTGCCAGCGCAAGGACAGGGCGCGAGCAGTACTTC
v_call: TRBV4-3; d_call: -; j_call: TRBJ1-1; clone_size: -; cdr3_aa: CASSQGQNTEAFF; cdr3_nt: TGCGCCAGCAGCCAAGGGCAGAACACTGAAGCTTTCTTT
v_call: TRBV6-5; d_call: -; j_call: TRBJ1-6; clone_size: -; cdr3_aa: CASSYGRQGDSPLHF; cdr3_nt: TGTGCCAGCAGTTACGGGCGGCAGGGTGATTCACCCCTCCACTTT
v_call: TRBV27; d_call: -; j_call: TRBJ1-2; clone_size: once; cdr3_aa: CASHGGNYGYTF; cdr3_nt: TGTGCCAGCCACGGAGGGAACTATGGCTACACCTTC
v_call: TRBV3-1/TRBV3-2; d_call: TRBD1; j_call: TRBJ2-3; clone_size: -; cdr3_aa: CASSLGKTGTGAFDTQYF; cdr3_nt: TGTGCCAGCAGCCTCGGAAAAACCGGGACAGGGGCCTTTGATACGCAGTATTTT
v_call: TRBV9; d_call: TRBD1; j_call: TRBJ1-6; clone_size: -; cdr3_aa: CASSVDGTANSPLHF; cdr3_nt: TGTGCCAGCAGCGTAGATGGGACAGCAAATTCACCCCTCCACTTT
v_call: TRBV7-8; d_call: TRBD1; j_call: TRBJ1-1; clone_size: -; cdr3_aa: CASSLGTGGFEAFF; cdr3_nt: TGTGCCAGCAGCTTAGGTACAGGGGGTTTTGAAGCTTTCTTT
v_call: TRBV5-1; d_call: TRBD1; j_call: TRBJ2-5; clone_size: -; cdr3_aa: CASRIGTGQETQYF; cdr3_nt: TGCGCCAGCCGGATCGGGACAGGACAAGAGACCCAGTACTTC
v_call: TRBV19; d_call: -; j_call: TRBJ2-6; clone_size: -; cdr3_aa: CASSLKSQGRSGSGANVLTF; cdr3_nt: TGTGCCAGTAGCCTAAAATCCCAAGGACGGTCGGGGTCTGGGGCCAACGTCCTGACTTTC
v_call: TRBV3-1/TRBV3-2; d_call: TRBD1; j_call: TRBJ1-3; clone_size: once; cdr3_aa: CASSQVQGATGNTIYF; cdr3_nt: TGTGCCAGCAGCCAAGTTCAGGGGGCGACGGGAAACACCATATATTTT
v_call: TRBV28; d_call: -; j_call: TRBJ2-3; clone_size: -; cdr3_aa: CASTTLGDTSTDTQYF; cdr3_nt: TGTGCCAGCACCACCCTAGGGGATACTAGCACAGATACGCAGTATTTT
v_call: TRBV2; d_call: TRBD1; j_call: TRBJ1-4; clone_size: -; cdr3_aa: CASTRGYKTTNEKLFF; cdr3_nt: TGTGCCAGCACCAGGGGGTATAAGACAACTAATGAAAAACTGTTTTTT
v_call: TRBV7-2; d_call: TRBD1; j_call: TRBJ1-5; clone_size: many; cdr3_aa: CASSLQGAQPQHF; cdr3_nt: TGTGCCAGCAGCTTACAGGGGGCTCAGCCCCAGCATTTT
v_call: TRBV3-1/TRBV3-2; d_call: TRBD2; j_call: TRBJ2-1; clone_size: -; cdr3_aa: CASSTRTSIINEQFF; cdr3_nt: TGTGCCAGCAGCACAAGGACTAGCATTATCAATGAGCAGTTCTTC
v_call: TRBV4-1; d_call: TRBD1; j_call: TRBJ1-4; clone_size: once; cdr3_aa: CASSPVAQGHEKLFF; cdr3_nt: TGCGCCAGCAGCCCCGTGGCACAGGGGCACGAAAAACTGTTTTTT
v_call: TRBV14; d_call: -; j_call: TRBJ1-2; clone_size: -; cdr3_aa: CASSQDWDSFYGYTF; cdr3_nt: TGTGCCAGCAGCCAAGATTGGGACTCGTTCTATGGCTACACCTTC
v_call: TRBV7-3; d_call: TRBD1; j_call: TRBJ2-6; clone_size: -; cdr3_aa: CASSPNRGSGANVLTF; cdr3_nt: TGTGCCAGCAGCCCTAACAGGGGATCAGGGGCCAACGTCCTGACTTTC
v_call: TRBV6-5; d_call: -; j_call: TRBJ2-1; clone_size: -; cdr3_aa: CASPSGPCYNEQFF; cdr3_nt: TGTGCCAGCCCGAGCGGACCGTGCTACAATGAGCAGTTCTTC
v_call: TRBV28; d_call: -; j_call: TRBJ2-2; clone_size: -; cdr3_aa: CASSFSGGRVGELFF; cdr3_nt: TGTGCCAGCAGTTTCTCTGGGGGCCGGGTCGGGGAGCTGTTTTTT
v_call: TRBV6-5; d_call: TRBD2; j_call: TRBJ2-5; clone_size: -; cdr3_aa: CASRLSGSQETQYF; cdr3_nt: TGTGCCAGCCGCTTGAGCGGGAGTCAAGAGACCCAGTACTTC
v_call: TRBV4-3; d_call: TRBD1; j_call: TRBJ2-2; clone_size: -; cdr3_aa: CASSPGGSTGELFF; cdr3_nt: TGCGCCAGCAGTCCAGGGGGTAGCACCGGGGAGCTGTTTTTT
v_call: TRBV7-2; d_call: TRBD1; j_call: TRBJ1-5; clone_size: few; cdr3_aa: CASSYGQGGFQPQHF; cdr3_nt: TGTGCCAGCAGCTACGGACAGGGAGGTTTTCAGCCCCAGCATTTT
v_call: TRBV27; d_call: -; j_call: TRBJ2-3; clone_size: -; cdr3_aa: CASSLWAGISTDTQYF; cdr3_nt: TGTGCCAGCAGTTTATGGGCCGGGATTAGCACAGATACGCAGTATTTT
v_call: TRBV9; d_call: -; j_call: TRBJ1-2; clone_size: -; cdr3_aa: CASSPQGYGYTF; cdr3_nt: TGTGCCAGCAGCCCACAGGGTTATGGCTACACCTTC